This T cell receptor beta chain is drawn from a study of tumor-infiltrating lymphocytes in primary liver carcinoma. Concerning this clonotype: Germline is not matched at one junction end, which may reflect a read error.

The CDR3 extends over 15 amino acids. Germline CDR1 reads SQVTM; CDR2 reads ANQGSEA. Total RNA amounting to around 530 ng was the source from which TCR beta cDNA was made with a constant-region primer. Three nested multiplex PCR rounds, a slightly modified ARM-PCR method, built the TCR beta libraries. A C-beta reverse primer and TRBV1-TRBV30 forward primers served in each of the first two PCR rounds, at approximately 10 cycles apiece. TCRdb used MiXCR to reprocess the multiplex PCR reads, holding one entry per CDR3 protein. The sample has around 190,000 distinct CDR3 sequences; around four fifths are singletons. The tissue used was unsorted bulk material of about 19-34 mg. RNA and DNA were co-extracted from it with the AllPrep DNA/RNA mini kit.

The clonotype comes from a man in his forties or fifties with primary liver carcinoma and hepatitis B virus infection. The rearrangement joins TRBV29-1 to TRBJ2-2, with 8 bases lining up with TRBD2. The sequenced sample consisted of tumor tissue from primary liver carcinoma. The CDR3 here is CNVETSVANTGESSF. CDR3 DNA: TGCAACGTTGAGACTAGCGTGGCGAACACCGGGGAGTCGTCTTTT.